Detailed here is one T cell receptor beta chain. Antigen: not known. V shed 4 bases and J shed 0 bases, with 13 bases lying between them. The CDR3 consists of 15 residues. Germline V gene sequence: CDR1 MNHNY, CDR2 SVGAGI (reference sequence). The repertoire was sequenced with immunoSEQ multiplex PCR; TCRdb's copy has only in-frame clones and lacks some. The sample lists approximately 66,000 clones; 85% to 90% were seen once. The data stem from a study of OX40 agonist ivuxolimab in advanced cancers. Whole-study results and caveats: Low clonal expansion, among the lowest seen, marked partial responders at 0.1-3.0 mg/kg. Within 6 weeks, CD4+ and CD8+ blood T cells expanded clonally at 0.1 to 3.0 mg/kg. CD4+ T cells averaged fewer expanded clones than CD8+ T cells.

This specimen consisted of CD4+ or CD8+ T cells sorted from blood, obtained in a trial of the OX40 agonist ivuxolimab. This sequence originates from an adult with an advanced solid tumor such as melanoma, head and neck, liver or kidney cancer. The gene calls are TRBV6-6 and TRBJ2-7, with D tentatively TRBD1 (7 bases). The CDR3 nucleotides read TGTGCCAGCAGTTCCCGGGGGACAGCCTCCTACGAGCAGTACTTC. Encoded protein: CASSSRGTASYEQYF.